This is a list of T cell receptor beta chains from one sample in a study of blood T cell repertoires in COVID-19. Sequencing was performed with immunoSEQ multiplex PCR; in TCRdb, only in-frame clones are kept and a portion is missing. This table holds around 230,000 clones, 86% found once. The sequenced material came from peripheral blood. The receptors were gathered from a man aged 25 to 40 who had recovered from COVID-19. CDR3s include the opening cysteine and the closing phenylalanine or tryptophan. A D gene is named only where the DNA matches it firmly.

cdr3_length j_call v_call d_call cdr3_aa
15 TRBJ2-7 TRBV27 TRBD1 CASSLAGTGNYEQYF
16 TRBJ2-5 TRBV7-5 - CVRSLGSRDSHRGQYF
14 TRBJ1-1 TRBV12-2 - CASRARGRNTEAFF
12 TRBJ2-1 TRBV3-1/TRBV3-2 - CASSRRDTEQFF
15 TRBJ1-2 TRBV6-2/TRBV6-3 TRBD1 CASSRGTVSNYGYTF
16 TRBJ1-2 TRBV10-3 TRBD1 CAISSGTGGAEHGYTF
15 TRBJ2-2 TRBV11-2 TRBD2 CASSPGGADTGELFF
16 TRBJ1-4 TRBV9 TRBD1 CASSEPRGSGNEKLFF
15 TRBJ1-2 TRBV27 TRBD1 CASRRTGGFNYGYTF
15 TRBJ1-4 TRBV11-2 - CASSLDPGEEEKLFF
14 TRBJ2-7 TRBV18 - CASSREVGRREQYF
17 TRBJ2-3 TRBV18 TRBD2 CASSLETSGGTTDTQYF
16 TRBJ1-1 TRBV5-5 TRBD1 CASSLWRSGTGSEAFF
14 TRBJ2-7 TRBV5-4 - CASSKDSKSYEQYF
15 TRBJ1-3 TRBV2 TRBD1 CASKLGQGAGNTIYF
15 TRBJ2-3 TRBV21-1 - CASSTTVPGTDTQYF
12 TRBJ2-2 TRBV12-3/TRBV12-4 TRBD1 CASRLQGRELFF
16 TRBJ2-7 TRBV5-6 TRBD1 CASSLFTGTGFDEQYF
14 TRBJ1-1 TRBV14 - CASSQEYGNTEAFF
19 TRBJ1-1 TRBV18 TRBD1 CASSPRTGGSLYMNTEAFF
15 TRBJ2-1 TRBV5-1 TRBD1 CASSLRDRGRDEQFF
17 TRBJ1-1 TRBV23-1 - CASSQVNRDNQNTEAFF
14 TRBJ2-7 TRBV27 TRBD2 CASSWAGAIYEQYF
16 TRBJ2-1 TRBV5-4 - CASSLSVTVNYNEQFF
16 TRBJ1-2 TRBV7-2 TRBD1 CASSLRDRAMLDGYTF
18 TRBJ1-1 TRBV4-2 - CASSQDITTVHMNTEAFF
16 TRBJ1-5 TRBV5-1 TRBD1 CASSLNKTGRHQPQHF